The 11 T cell receptor beta chains given below trace back to one sample, sequenced in a study of technical replicates of blood from several donors. Method: immunoSEQ multiplex PCR; TCRdb's copy keeps in-frame clones and lacks some. The repertoire holds tens of thousands of clones, with more than 85% as singletons. Source material: T cells isolated from PBMCs. The receptors shown here come from a human donor in good health. Some clones in this sample may be carry-over from other donors' samples.

J is TRBJ2-3 and V is TRBV7-6; TRBD1 matches 7 bases. Germline-derived CDR1 and CDR2 are SGHVS and FNYEAQ. The length of the CDR3 is 15 residues. Germline trimming cut 5 bases from V and 9 bases from J; bases unmatched to any gene: 14. The CDR3 nucleotides read TGTGCCAGCAGCCCCGGAGACAGGGCGCTCGCAACGCAGTATTTT. As protein: CASSPGDRALATQYF.

This sequence joins TRBV27 and TRBJ2-1; no clear D gene. The CDR3 has 14 amino acids. The V gene lost 3 bases and the J gene lost 2 bases, with 8 bases spanning the gap. CDR1 is MNHEY and CDR2 is SMNVEV in the germline V gene (reference sequence). The CDR3 DNA sequence: TGTGCCAGCAGTTTCGGCGGAACCTACAATGAGCAGTTCTTC. This encodes CASSFGGTYNEQFF.

The V and J genes are TRBV6-5 and TRBJ1-2; 9 nucleotides agree with TRBD1. V was clipped by 6 bases and J by 3 bases; unmatched bases: 8. CDR3 length: 15 residues. CDR1 and CDR2 from the germline V gene are MNHEY and SVGAGI. The CDR3 DNA follows: TGTGCCAGCAGACAACAGGGGGCCAAGGACTATGGCTACACCTTC. Amino acid sequence: CASRQQGAKDYGYTF.

The genes are TRBV7-2 and TRBJ1-1; 7 nucleotides line up with TRBD1. J lost 7 bases, V lost 1 base, and 6 bases had no gene match. Germline assignment: CDR1 SGHTA and CDR2 FQGNSA. The CDR3 loop spans 14 amino acids. The chain's CDR3 is CASSLVRGTVEAFF. CDR3 coding DNA: TGTGCCAGCAGCTTAGTCCGAGGGACAGTTGAAGCTTTCTTT.

The rearrangement links TRBV5-1 to TRBJ2-1, with 11 bases identical to TRBD2. CDR3 length: 17 residues. Germline V gene sequence: CDR1 SGHRS, CDR2 YFSETQ. The junction had 14 bases not matched to a gene; V was cut back by 4 bases and J by 8 bases. CDR3 loop: CASSRGLAGGSKDEQFF. The DNA for the CDR3 is TGCGCCAGCAGCCGCGGACTAGCGGGCGGTTCGAAGGATGAGCAGTTCTTC.

The gene calls are TRBV11-2 and TRBJ2-5; a possible D gene is TRBD1 (5 bases). Trimming removed 2 bases at V and 2 bases at J, with 9 bases between. The CDR3 spans 14 residues. In germline, CDR1 is SGHAT, CDR2 FQNNGV. This CDR3 is CASSLMGLQETQYF. CDR3 DNA sequence: TGTGCCAGCAGCTTAATGGGGCTACAAGAGACCCAGTACTTC.

The chain links TRBV18 to TRBJ1-1; D remains ambiguous. The germline V and J ends were trimmed by 3 bases and 5 bases, with 13 bases remaining between them. Germline CDR1 reads KGHSH; CDR2 reads LQKENI. There are 14 residues in the CDR3. In DNA form, the CDR3 reads TGTGCCAGCTCACCTGCAGCGGTTGGTACTGAAGCTTTCTTT. Translated: CASSPAAVGTEAFF.

The rearrangement uses TRBV5-4 and TRBJ2-1; 10 bases are shared with TRBD2. J was trimmed by 5 bases and V by 5 bases; bases with no gene match: 7. The germline V gene has CDR1 SGHNT and CDR2 YYREEE (reference sequence). This CDR3 region has 15 residues. CDR3 sequence (DNA): TGTGCCAGCAGTTCTAGCGGGAGAACACACAATGAGCAGTTCTTC. Encoded protein: CASSSSGRTHNEQFF.

This rearrangement joins TRBV30 to TRBJ2-1, with D perhaps TRBD2 (5 bases). CDR3 length equals 15 residues. Germline values: CDR1 GTSNPN, CDR2 SVGIG (reference sequence). V lost 5 bases and J lost 0, with 14 bases in between. DNA of the CDR3: TGTGCCTGGGCCCTTCGAGGGATCTCCTACAATGAGCAGTTCTTC. Translating it yields CAWALRGISYNEQFF.

CDR3 in amino acids: CASSMPHRYTEAFF. The CDR3 DNA reads TGTGCCAGCAGCATGCCACACCGCTACACTGAAGCTTTCTTT. V is TRBV5-5 and J is TRBJ1-1, with D unresolved. The CDR3 has 14 amino acids. The germline CDR1 and CDR2 sequences are SGHKS and YYEKEE (reference sequence). The germline V and J ends were trimmed by 4 bases and 3 bases, with 13 bases remaining between them.

The V call is TRBV5-4, the J call TRBJ1-6, with 9 bases fitting TRBD1. The CDR3 totals 15 residues. J was trimmed by 6 bases and V by 4 bases; bases with no gene match: 5. Per germline, CDR1 SGHNT and CDR2 YYREEE (reference sequence). The CDR3 DNA reads as TGTGCCAGCAGCGTAGACAGGGGGAGTAATTCACCCCTCCACTTT. Its protein product is CASSVDRGSNSPLHF.